This entry features one T cell receptor beta chain sequence. Its antigen is still unknown. The sample is drawn from a study of cytomegalovirus exposure and HLA in healthy donors. A multiplex PCR was run with 60 Vbeta primers and 13 Jbeta primers. Clones were read by immunoSEQ multiplex PCR, and TCRdb kept only the in-frame ones, dropping some. The sample consists of over 95,000 clones, about 64% of them appearing once. Findings and caveats of the study: Most TCRs appeared rarely, but some public TCRs recurred in many donors. Across HLA loci, a later analysis found differing TCR association rates, with DRB1 most and HLA-C fewest. A later analysis linked a missense DCLRE1C variant to TCR beta V- and J-gene trimming. The authors enumerated 180 or so TCR beta chains as linked to cytomegalovirus.

V was pared by 3 bases and J by 0 bases, with 3 bases of the junction left unmatched. The CDR3 is 16 residues long. The specimen sequenced was PBMCs. The V call is TRBV5-7, the J call TRBJ1-6, with 7 bases aligning to TRBD1. TRBV5-7 is given ORF status, its function remaining uncertain. This receptor was obtained from a man aged 18 to 29 in good health and CMV-seropositive. CDR3 region: CASSSTGVSYNSPLHF. The CDR3, as DNA: TGTGCCAGCAGCTCCACAGGGGTCTCCTATAATTCACCCCTCCACTTT.